Listed below are T cell receptor beta chains from one sample, sequenced in a study of long-term antiretroviral therapy in people with HIV. Sequencing was performed with immunoSEQ multiplex PCR; in TCRdb, only in-frame clones are kept and a portion is missing. The data contain about 29,000 clones, 95% of them singletons. The sample consisted of unsorted PBMCs, taken 5.3 years after starting antiretroviral therapy. Receptors were obtained from a man aged 25 to 40 with HIV. Each CDR3 is given with its conserved first and last residue. D genes are given only for firm matches. Clone sizes are given selectively: once, few, many, or a class where the clone is expanded.

clone_size: -; j_call: TRBJ1-1; v_call: TRBV5-5; d_call: -; cdr3_nt: TGTGCCAGCAGCTCATACGACAGGACGTCTGAAGCTTTCTTT; cdr3_aa: CASSSYDRTSEAFF
clone_size: -; j_call: TRBJ1-1; v_call: TRBV7-6; d_call: -; cdr3_nt: TGTGCCAGCAGCTTAGAAATAGGCACTGAAGCTTTCTTT; cdr3_aa: CASSLEIGTEAFF
clone_size: -; j_call: TRBJ2-7; v_call: TRBV4-2; d_call: TRBD2; cdr3_nt: TGTGCCAGCAGCCCTAGTTCGCGGGGGAGCTCCTACGAGCAGTACTTC; cdr3_aa: CASSPSSRGSSYEQYF
clone_size: -; j_call: TRBJ2-7; v_call: TRBV7-9; d_call: -; cdr3_nt: TGTGCCAGCAGCTTTCGGAGTTACGAGCAGTACTTC; cdr3_aa: CASSFRSYEQYF
clone_size: -; j_call: TRBJ2-2; v_call: TRBV5-1; d_call: -; cdr3_nt: TGCGCCAGCAGCTCTGTCGGGGGGCCCGTCGGGGAGCTGTTTTTT; cdr3_aa: CASSSVGGPVGELFF
clone_size: -; j_call: TRBJ2-1; v_call: TRBV27; d_call: -; cdr3_nt: TGTGCCAGCAGTTTATCGGGACCTCCTGGCAATGAGCAGTTCTTC; cdr3_aa: CASSLSGPPGNEQFF
clone_size: -; j_call: TRBJ1-2; v_call: TRBV11-3; d_call: TRBD1; cdr3_nt: TGTGCCAGCAGTAAGTATAAAGGGGGCAGGGCCTATGGCTACACCTTC; cdr3_aa: CASSKYKGGRAYGYTF
clone_size: once; j_call: TRBJ2-1; v_call: TRBV15; d_call: -; cdr3_nt: TGTGCCACCAGCAGTCCCGGGACAAGCTTCTCCTACAATGAGCAGTTCTTC; cdr3_aa: CATSSPGTSFSYNEQFF
clone_size: -; j_call: TRBJ2-2; v_call: TRBV7-9; d_call: -; cdr3_nt: TGTGCCAGCAGCTCACAGGCGGACAACACCGGGGAGCTGTTTTTT; cdr3_aa: CASSSQADNTGELFF
clone_size: -; j_call: TRBJ2-2; v_call: TRBV28; d_call: TRBD1; cdr3_nt: TGTGCCAGCAGTAGGACAGGGCCGGTTTTACACGGGGAGCTGTTTTTT; cdr3_aa: CASSRTGPVLHGELFF
clone_size: once; j_call: TRBJ2-7; v_call: TRBV25-1; d_call: TRBD2; cdr3_nt: TGTGCCAGCAGCGGGACTAGCGGGAGGACGTACGAGCAGTACTTC; cdr3_aa: CASSGTSGRTYEQYF
clone_size: -; j_call: TRBJ2-4; v_call: TRBV30; d_call: TRBD2; cdr3_nt: TGTGCCTGGAGTGTATCGGGGCGGGAGAAGGGAAACATTCAGTACTTC; cdr3_aa: CAWSVSGREKGNIQYF
clone_size: -; j_call: TRBJ2-7; v_call: TRBV28; d_call: -; cdr3_nt: TGTGCCAGCAGTTTGAGGGACGAGCAGTACTTC; cdr3_aa: CASSLRDEQYF
clone_size: -; j_call: TRBJ2-1; v_call: TRBV2; d_call: TRBD2; cdr3_nt: TGTGCCAGCAGTGGTGGACTAGCGGGAGGAAATGAGCAGTTCTTC; cdr3_aa: CASSGGLAGGNEQFF
clone_size: -; j_call: TRBJ2-4; v_call: TRBV9; d_call: -; cdr3_nt: TGTGCCAGCAGCGTAGGGGGGTCTGTAGCCAAAAACATTCAGTACTTC; cdr3_aa: CASSVGGSVAKNIQYF
clone_size: -; j_call: TRBJ2-3; v_call: TRBV30; d_call: -; cdr3_nt: TGTGCCTGGTCCGGACTTAGGCAGTGGACGCAGTATTTT; cdr3_aa: CAWSGLRQWTQYF
clone_size: -; j_call: TRBJ1-1; v_call: TRBV7-8; d_call: TRBD1; cdr3_nt: TGTGCCAGCAGCTATGACAGGGGCGCTGAAGCTTTCTTT; cdr3_aa: CASSYDRGAEAFF
clone_size: -; j_call: TRBJ2-3; v_call: TRBV5-1; d_call: -; cdr3_nt: TGCGCCAGCAGCTTGGTCGCGCAGCGCACAGATACGCAGTATTTT; cdr3_aa: CASSLVAQRTDTQYF
clone_size: -; j_call: TRBJ2-5; v_call: TRBV29-1; d_call: TRBD1; cdr3_nt: TGCAGCGTCGACAGGGGTCAAGAGACCCAGTACTTC; cdr3_aa: CSVDRGQETQYF
clone_size: -; j_call: TRBJ1-2; v_call: TRBV7-9; d_call: TRBD1; cdr3_nt: TGTGCCAGCAGCTTAGCGCCAATCCCGGGACAGGTCCTCGGCTACACCTTC; cdr3_aa: CASSLAPIPGQVLGYTF
clone_size: once; j_call: TRBJ2-2; v_call: TRBV19; d_call: TRBD1; cdr3_nt: TGTGCCAGTATTAAAGGACAGGTTGGAACCGGGGAGCTGTTTTTT; cdr3_aa: CASIKGQVGTGELFF
clone_size: -; j_call: TRBJ1-1; v_call: TRBV4-2; d_call: -; cdr3_nt: TGTGCCAGCAGCCAAGATCGGGGAGCGAACACTGAAGCTTTCTTT; cdr3_aa: CASSQDRGANTEAFF
clone_size: -; j_call: TRBJ2-3; v_call: TRBV9; d_call: -; cdr3_nt: TGTGCCAGCAGCGACCGCTCGCGCACAGATACGCAGTATTTT; cdr3_aa: CASSDRSRTDTQYF
clone_size: once; j_call: TRBJ2-3; v_call: TRBV27; d_call: -; cdr3_nt: TGTGCCAGCAGTTTGGGGGCAGGGGTTCTTGGGGGCACAGATACGCAGTATTTT; cdr3_aa: CASSLGAGVLGGTDTQYF
clone_size: -; j_call: TRBJ2-3; v_call: TRBV7-3; d_call: TRBD2; cdr3_nt: TGTGCCAGCAGCTTATTCGGGACTAGAGAGCTAAACACAGATACGCAGTATTTT; cdr3_aa: CASSLFGTRELNTDTQYF
clone_size: -; j_call: TRBJ2-3; v_call: TRBV10-3; d_call: TRBD1; cdr3_nt: TGTGCCACCTCAGCCGGGACAGGGCGCACAGATACGCAGTATTTT; cdr3_aa: CATSAGTGRTDTQYF
clone_size: -; j_call: TRBJ1-1; v_call: TRBV7-3; d_call: -; cdr3_nt: TGTGCCAGCAGCTTAAATCGGAACACTGAAGCTTTCTTT; cdr3_aa: CASSLNRNTEAFF
clone_size: once; j_call: TRBJ1-1; v_call: TRBV28; d_call: TRBD1; cdr3_nt: TGTGCCAGCAGTTCACAGGGGACGAACACTGAAGCTTTCTTT; cdr3_aa: CASSSQGTNTEAFF
clone_size: -; j_call: TRBJ2-5; v_call: TRBV19; d_call: TRBD1; cdr3_nt: TGTGCCAGTAGTTCCACATCGACAGGGACCTACCAAGAGACCCAGTACTTC; cdr3_aa: CASSSTSTGTYQETQYF
clone_size: -; j_call: TRBJ1-2; v_call: TRBV5-1; d_call: TRBD1; cdr3_nt: TGCGCCAGCAGCGGACAGGGTATAGGTGACGGCTACACCTTC; cdr3_aa: CASSGQGIGDGYTF
clone_size: -; j_call: TRBJ1-6; v_call: TRBV5-4; d_call: TRBD1; cdr3_nt: TGTGCCAGCAGCAACCTCCAGATTACAGGGGGCAATTCACCCCTCCACTTT; cdr3_aa: CASSNLQITGGNSPLHF
clone_size: -; j_call: TRBJ2-7; v_call: TRBV4-2; d_call: -; cdr3_nt: TGTGCCAGCAGCCAAGGTCGGGAGCAGTACTTC; cdr3_aa: CASSQGREQYF
clone_size: -; j_call: TRBJ2-7; v_call: TRBV6-1; d_call: -; cdr3_nt: TGTGCCAGCAGCTTAACCGGGACCGACACCTACGAGCAGTACTTC; cdr3_aa: CASSLTGTDTYEQYF
clone_size: -; j_call: TRBJ1-1; v_call: TRBV13; d_call: -; cdr3_nt: TGTGCCAGCAGCTTAGGGCGGGGACGAAACACTGAAGCTTTCTTT; cdr3_aa: CASSLGRGRNTEAFF
clone_size: -; j_call: TRBJ2-3; v_call: TRBV2; d_call: TRBD2; cdr3_nt: TGTGCCATCCCCGGTGGACTAGCGGGAGAGTATTTT; cdr3_aa: CAIPGGLAGEYF
clone_size: -; j_call: TRBJ1-2; v_call: TRBV7-9; d_call: -; cdr3_nt: TGTGCCAGCAGCTTAGAAGGAAATGGCTACACCTTC; cdr3_aa: CASSLEGNGYTF
clone_size: once; j_call: TRBJ1-1; v_call: TRBV19; d_call: TRBD1; cdr3_nt: TGTGCCAGTAGTGCGGGGACAGGGTCTTCTGAAGCTTTCTTT; cdr3_aa: CASSAGTGSSEAFF
clone_size: -; j_call: TRBJ2-5; v_call: TRBV7-2; d_call: TRBD2; cdr3_nt: TGTGCCAGCAGCTTAGTCGGGACTAGCGCTGAGACCCAGTACTTC; cdr3_aa: CASSLVGTSAETQYF
clone_size: -; j_call: TRBJ2-5; v_call: TRBV4-1; d_call: TRBD1; cdr3_nt: TGCGCCAGCAGCCCCCGGACAGGGTTCGAGACCCAGTACTTC; cdr3_aa: CASSPRTGFETQYF
clone_size: medium-sized; j_call: TRBJ2-5; v_call: TRBV19; d_call: -; cdr3_nt: TGTGCCAGTAGTATGGGCAAGGGATTTGTAGAGACCCAGTACTTC; cdr3_aa: CASSMGKGFVETQYF
clone_size: -; j_call: TRBJ2-7; v_call: TRBV15; d_call: TRBD1; cdr3_nt: TGTGCCACCAGCAGGGATACCGGGACAGGGGGAGACGAGCAGTACTTC; cdr3_aa: CATSRDTGTGGDEQYF
clone_size: -; j_call: TRBJ2-3; v_call: TRBV11-1; d_call: -; cdr3_nt: TGTGCCAGCAGCCTCCGGGGCTCCGGGGCAGATACGCAGTATTTT; cdr3_aa: CASSLRGSGADTQYF